What follows are 10 T cell receptor beta chains derived from one specimen sequenced in a study of T cells in Graves' hyperthyroidism and ophthalmopathy. The source material, RNA transcripts, was used to amplify TCR beta CDR3 regions. The HTBI set primed first-round TCR CDR3 RT-PCR. Using its own MiXCR run on the multiplex PCR reads, TCRdb lists one record per CDR3 protein. The sample yields around 300,000 distinct CDR3 sequences, 13% seen once. The sequencing sample was made of blood. The receptors shown here come from a woman younger than 45 with Graves' hyperthyroidism that later progressed to Graves' ophthalmopathy.

The chain has TRBV27 and TRBJ2-2; D is unclear. V lost 5 bases to trimming and J lost 5 bases, with 6 bases between them. The CDR3 is 12 residues long. Germline V gives CDR1 MNHEY, CDR2 SMNVEV (reference sequence). Here the CDR3 reads CASSPETGELFF. CDR3 in DNA: TGTGCCAGCAGTCCAGAGACCGGGGAGCTGTTTTTT.

In this sample, this clonotype turned up a few times. V is TRBV28 and J is TRBJ2-7; D gene ambiguous. Germline V gives CDR1 MDHEN, CDR2 SYDVKM. This CDR3 has 13 residues. The V gene lost 2 bases and the J gene lost 2 bases, with 7 bases spanning the gap. CDR3 sequence: CASSLTDPYEQYF. CDR3 nucleotide sequence: TGTGCCAGCAGTTTAACAGACCCCTACGAGCAGTACTTC.

This clonotype has ten or more counts. The chain employs TRBV6-2 or TRBV6-3 and TRBJ2-7; perhaps TRBD1 as D (5 bases). The V end was cut by 0 bases, the J end by 3 bases, with 15 bases between. The length of the CDR3 is 16 residues. The germline V gene has CDR1 MNHEY and CDR2 SVGEGT. The CDR3 is CASSYSHRTTDYEQYF. The CDR3 coding sequence is TGTGCCAGCAGTTACTCACACAGGACAACAGACTACGAGCAGTACTTC.

This clonotype was detected ten times or more. The J gene is TRBJ2-5, the V gene TRBV7-3; 7 bases are a match to TRBD1. V was clipped by 2 bases and J by 5 bases; unmatched bases: 8. CDR1 is SGHTA, CDR2 FQGTGA, per germline. This CDR3 has 15 amino acids. CDR3 DNA: TGTGCCAGCAGCTTACGCACGACAGGGTCGGAGACCCAGTACTTC. It specifies CASSLRTTGSETQYF.

This clonotype was counted many times. The V gene is TRBV27, the J gene TRBJ2-7, with TRBD1 as a possible D gene (6 bases). Trimming shortened V by 4 bases and J by 2 bases, and 18 bases separated the two germline ends. Germline lookup yields CDR1 MNHEY and CDR2 SMNVEV (reference sequence). The CDR3 runs 16 residues. The DNA for the CDR3 is TGTGCCAGCAGTTCACTACAGGGTTTCCACACCTACGAGCAGTACTTC. Protein: CASSSLQGFHTYEQYF.

This clonotype was seen many times. This sequence joins TRBV20-1 and TRBJ2-2; D may correspond to TRBD1 or TRBD2 (5 bases each). V was cut by 4 bases and J by 4 bases, with 19 bases left in between. CDR3 length equals 16 residues. Germline CDR1 and CDR2: DFQATT and SNEGSKA (reference sequence). The CDR3 region has the DNA TGCAGTGCTACAGGGTTTGAGGGAGTAGCCACCGGGGAGCTGTTTTTT. As protein: CSATGFEGVATGELFF.

This clonotype was counted many times. The chain has TRBV7-2 and TRBJ2-7; no reliable D call. V was shortened by 0 bases and J by 6 bases, with 9 bases between the two germline ends. The germline CDR1 and CDR2 sequences are SGHTA and FQGNSA. This CDR3 contains 13 residues. The CDR3 region has the DNA TGTGCCAGCAGCTTAGCTAGACTGGGCGAGCAGTACTTC. The encoded protein is CASSLARLGEQYF.

This clonotype was seen ten or more times. This chain connects TRBV20-1 to TRBJ2-1, with D perhaps TRBD1 (6 bases). CDR3 length: 14 residues. Germline lookup yields CDR1 DFQATT and CDR2 SNEGSKA (reference sequence). V shed 6 bases and J shed 5 bases, with 17 bases lying between them. The CDR3 DNA reads as TGCAGTGCCGACGGGGCGTCAGGGGACAATGAGCAGTTCTTC. Encoded protein: CSADGASGDNEQFF.

There are many counts of this clonotype. J is TRBJ2-1 and V is TRBV14; possibly TRBD2 for D (5 bases). Trimming cost V 1 base and J 3 bases, with 13 bases left between them. From germline, CDR1 is SGHDN and CDR2 FVKESK. The CDR3 spans 16 residues. The CDR3 DNA is TGTGCCAGCAGCCAAGGGGTTCGCGGGTACTACAATGAGCAGTTCTTC. It codes for CASSQGVRGYYNEQFF. The full variable domain, completed using reference TRBV14 and TRBJ2-1, is EAGVTQFPSHSVIEKGQTVTLRCDPISGHDNLYWYRRVMGKEIKFLLHFVKESKQDESGMPNNRFLAERTGGTYSTLKVQPAELEDSGVYFCASSQGVRGYYNEQFFGPGTRLTVL.

This clonotype was recorded at least ten times. V usage is TRBV19 and J usage is TRBJ2-5, with TRBD1 identical over 12 bases. The length of the CDR3 is 15 residues. Germline V lookup: CDR1 LNHDA, CDR2 SQIVND (reference sequence). V lost 7 bases and J lost 5; bases outside the gene matches: 8. CDR3 in DNA: TGTGCCAGTACAACCGGGACAGGGGGCCGGGAGACCCAGTACTTC. This translates into CASTTGTGGRETQYF.